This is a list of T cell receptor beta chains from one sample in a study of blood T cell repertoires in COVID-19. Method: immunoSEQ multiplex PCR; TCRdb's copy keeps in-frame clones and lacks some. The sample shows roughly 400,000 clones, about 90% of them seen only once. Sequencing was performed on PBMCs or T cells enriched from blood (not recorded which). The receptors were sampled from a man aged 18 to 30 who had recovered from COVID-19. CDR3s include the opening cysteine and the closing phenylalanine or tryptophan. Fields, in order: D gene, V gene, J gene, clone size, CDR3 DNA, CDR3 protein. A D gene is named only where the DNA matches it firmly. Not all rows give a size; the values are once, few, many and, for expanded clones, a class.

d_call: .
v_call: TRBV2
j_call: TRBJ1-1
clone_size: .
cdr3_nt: TGTGCCAGCAGTCAGGAGGTAACTGAAGCTTTCTTT
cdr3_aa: CASSQEVTEAFF

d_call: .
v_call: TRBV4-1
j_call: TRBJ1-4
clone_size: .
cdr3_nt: TGCGCCAGCAGCCCAGGCGCGCTCCCTTCTAATGAAAAACTGTTTTTT
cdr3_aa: CASSPGALPSNEKLFF

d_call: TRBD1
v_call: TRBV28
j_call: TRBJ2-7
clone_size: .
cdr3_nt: TGTGCCAGCAGTTTACTTCCGGGACAGGGGGCCTACGAGCAGTACTTC
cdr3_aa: CASSLLPGQGAYEQYF

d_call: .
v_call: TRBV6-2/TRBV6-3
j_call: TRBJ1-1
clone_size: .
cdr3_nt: TGTGCCAGCAGTTACCTCCCAGGCCGAATGAACACTGAAGCTTTCTTT
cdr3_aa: CASSYLPGRMNTEAFF

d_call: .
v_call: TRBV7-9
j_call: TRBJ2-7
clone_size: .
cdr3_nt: TGTGCCAGCAGCTCCCTAGGCGGCGAGCAGTACTTC
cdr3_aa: CASSSLGGEQYF

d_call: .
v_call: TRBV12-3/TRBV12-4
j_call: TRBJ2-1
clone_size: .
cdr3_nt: TGTGCCAGCAGTTTTGTGGGCGAGCAGTTCTTC
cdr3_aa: CASSFVGEQFF

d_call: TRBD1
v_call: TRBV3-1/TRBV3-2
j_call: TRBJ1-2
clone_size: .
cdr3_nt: TGTGCCAGCAGCCTGGGACAGGGTGTTCATGGCTACACCTTC
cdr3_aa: CASSLGQGVHGYTF

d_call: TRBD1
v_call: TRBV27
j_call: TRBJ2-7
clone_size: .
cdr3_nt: TGTGCCAGCAGTTTGGGCAGGGGGTACGAGCAGTACTTC
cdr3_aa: CASSLGRGYEQYF

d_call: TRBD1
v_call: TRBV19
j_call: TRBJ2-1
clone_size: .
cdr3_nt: TGTGCCAGTAGTAGAGACAGGGGTTATGAGCAGTTCTTC
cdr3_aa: CASSRDRGYEQFF

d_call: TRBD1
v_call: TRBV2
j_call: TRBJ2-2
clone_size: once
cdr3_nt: TGTGCCAGCAGTCTACAGGGGAACAGGGGGGCCGGGGAGCTGTTTTTT
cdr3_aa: CASSLQGNRGAGELFF

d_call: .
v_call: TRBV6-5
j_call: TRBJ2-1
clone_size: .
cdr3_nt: TGTGCCAGCAAATCACCGGGGCCGGGGGTCAATGAGCAGTTCTTC
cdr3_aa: CASKSPGPGVNEQFF

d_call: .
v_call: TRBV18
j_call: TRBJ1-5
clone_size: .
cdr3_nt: TGTGCCAGCTCCCTACAAAGCGAGACTACTCAGCCCCAGCATTTT
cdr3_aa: CASSLQSETTQPQHF

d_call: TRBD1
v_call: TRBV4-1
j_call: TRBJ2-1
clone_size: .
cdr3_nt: TGCGCCAGCAGCCATCTACAGGGGTCCTACAATGAGCAGTTCTTC
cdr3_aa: CASSHLQGSYNEQFF

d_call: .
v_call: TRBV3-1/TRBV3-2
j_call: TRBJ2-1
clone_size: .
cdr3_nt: TGTGCCAGCAGCCAAGATAATAACAATGAGCAGTTCTTC
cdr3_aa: CASSQDNNNEQFF

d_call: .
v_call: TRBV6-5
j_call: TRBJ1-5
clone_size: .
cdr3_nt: TGTGCCAGCAGACCGGAGGGCAACAATCAGCCCCAGCATTTT
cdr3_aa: CASRPEGNNQPQHF

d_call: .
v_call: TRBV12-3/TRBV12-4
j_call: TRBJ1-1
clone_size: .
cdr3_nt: TGTGCCAGCAGTGGCAACAGTGGGGAAGCTTTCTTT
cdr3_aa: CASSGNSGEAFF

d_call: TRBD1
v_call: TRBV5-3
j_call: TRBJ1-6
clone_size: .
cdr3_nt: TGTGCCAGAAGCCGGACAGGGGGCAGGTCACCCCTCCACTTT
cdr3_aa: CARSRTGGRSPLHF

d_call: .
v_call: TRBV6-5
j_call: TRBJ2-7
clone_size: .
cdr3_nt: TGTGCCAGCAGTTACCTGGGAGCGTACGAGCAGTACTTC
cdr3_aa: CASSYLGAYEQYF

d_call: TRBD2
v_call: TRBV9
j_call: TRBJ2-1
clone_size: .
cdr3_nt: TGTGCCAGCAGCCACGGGACTAGCGGGAGGTACCTTGCCGGTGAGCAGTTCTTC
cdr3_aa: CASSHGTSGRYLAGEQFF

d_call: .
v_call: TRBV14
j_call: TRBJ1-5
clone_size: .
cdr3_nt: TGTGCCAGCAGCCAAGATTCGAGTCAGCCCCAGCATTTT
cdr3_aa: CASSQDSSQPQHF

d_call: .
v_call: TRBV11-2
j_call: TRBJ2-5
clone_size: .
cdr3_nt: TGTGCCAGCACCCGGTCGTCCCCCCAAGAGACCCAGTACTTC
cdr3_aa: CASTRSSPQETQYF

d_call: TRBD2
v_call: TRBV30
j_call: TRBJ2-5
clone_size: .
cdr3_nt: TGTGCCTGGAGGAGGAAGGGAGGGCCGGGGGAGACCCAGTACTTC
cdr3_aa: CAWRRKGGPGETQYF

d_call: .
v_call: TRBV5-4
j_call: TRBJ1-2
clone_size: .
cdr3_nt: TGTGCCAGCAGCTTGTTACTAGAGGGTGGCTACACCTTC
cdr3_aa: CASSLLLEGGYTF

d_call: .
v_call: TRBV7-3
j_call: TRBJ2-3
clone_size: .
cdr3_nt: TGTGCCAGCAGCTCGCTAGGACAAAGCACAGATACGCAGTATTTT
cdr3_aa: CASSSLGQSTDTQYF

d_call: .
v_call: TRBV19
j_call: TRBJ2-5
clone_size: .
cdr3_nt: TGTGCCAGTAGTACGGGGGGCGAGGAGACCCAGTACTTC
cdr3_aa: CASSTGGEETQYF

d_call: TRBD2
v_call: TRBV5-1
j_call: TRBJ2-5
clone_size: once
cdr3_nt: TGCGCCAGCAGCTTATTAGCGGGAGTGGAGACCCAGTACTTC
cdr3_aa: CASSLLAGVETQYF

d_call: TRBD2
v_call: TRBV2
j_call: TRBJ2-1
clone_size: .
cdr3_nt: TGTGCCAGCAGGGGACTAGCGGCCCCAGGGCAGTTCTTC
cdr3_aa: CASRGLAAPGQFF

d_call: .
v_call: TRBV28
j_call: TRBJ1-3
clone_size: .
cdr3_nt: TGTGCCAGCAGTTTACCCTGGGGAGGGGACACCATATATTTT
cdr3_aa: CASSLPWGGDTIYF

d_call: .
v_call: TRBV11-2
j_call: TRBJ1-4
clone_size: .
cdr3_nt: TGTGCCAGCAGCTTAGGGGGGCTTCCCCATGAAAAACTGTTTTTT
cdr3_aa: CASSLGGLPHEKLFF